The rows below give T cell receptor beta chains drawn from one sample of a study of tumor-infiltrating lymphocytes in primary liver carcinoma. TCRdb reanalysed the multiplex PCR reads using MiXCR and keeps one entry per CDR3 protein. The profile covers approximately 210,000 distinct CDR3 sequences, with around 60% appearing a single time and approximately 6.5% taken by the ten largest. Material: peripheral blood. All receptors derive from an older woman with primary liver carcinoma and hepatitis B virus infection. The CDR3 runs from the conserved cysteine through the conserved F or W. Fields, in order: clone size, D gene, J gene, V gene, CDR3 DNA, CDR3 protein. A D gene is named only where the DNA matches it firmly. Clone size is stated in some rows and not others, as once, few, many or a class when expanded.

clone_size: NA; d_call: TRBD2; j_call: TRBJ2-3; v_call: TRBV6-1; cdr3_nt: TGTGCCGGTAGGGGACTGGCGGGAGTAGGGCGTGATACGCAGTATTTT; cdr3_aa: CAGRGLAGVGRDTQYF
clone_size: many; d_call: NA; j_call: TRBJ1-1; v_call: TRBV6-2/TRBV6-3; cdr3_nt: TGTGCCAGCACTGCGACAGCGAACACTGAAGCTTTCTTT; cdr3_aa: CASTATANTEAFF
clone_size: NA; d_call: TRBD1; j_call: TRBJ2-1; v_call: TRBV5-6; cdr3_nt: TGTGCCAGCAGCTCGCCGGGACAGGGGGCCAACAATGAGCACTTCTTC; cdr3_aa: CASSSPGQGANNEHFF
clone_size: NA; d_call: NA; j_call: TRBJ2-3; v_call: TRBV5-1; cdr3_nt: TGCGCCAGCAGACAAATAGCGGAGAACACAGATACGCAGTATTTT; cdr3_aa: CASRQIAENTDTQYF
clone_size: NA; d_call: NA; j_call: TRBJ1-3; v_call: TRBV4-1; cdr3_nt: TGCGCCAGCAGCCACCCGATGGACACCATATATTTT; cdr3_aa: CASSHPMDTIYF
clone_size: many; d_call: NA; j_call: TRBJ2-4; v_call: TRBV4-1; cdr3_nt: TGCGCCAGCAGCCAGGGAGAGGCCAAAAACATTCAGTACTTC; cdr3_aa: CASSQGEAKNIQYF
clone_size: NA; d_call: TRBD1; j_call: TRBJ1-2; v_call: TRBV20-1; cdr3_nt: TGCAGTGCTAATATGGGCAGGGGGCCGAATGGCTACACCTTC; cdr3_aa: CSANMGRGPNGYTF
clone_size: many; d_call: NA; j_call: TRBJ2-2; v_call: TRBV6-5; cdr3_nt: TGTGCCAGCAGTCCTGTTGAGGGGGGCACCGGGGAGCTGTTTTTT; cdr3_aa: CASSPVEGGTGELFF
clone_size: few; d_call: TRBD2; j_call: TRBJ2-1; v_call: TRBV5-1; cdr3_nt: TGCGCCAGCAGCTTGGAGACTAGCGGTGCTTGGAATGAGCAGTTCTTC; cdr3_aa: CASSLETSGAWNEQFF
clone_size: NA; d_call: NA; j_call: TRBJ1-2; v_call: TRBV11-2; cdr3_nt: TGTGCCAGTAGCCCCTGGGCAGATTACTATGGCTACACCTTC; cdr3_aa: CASSPWADYYGYTF
clone_size: many; d_call: TRBD2; j_call: TRBJ2-2; v_call: TRBV12-3/TRBV12-4; cdr3_nt: TGTGCCAGCAGTAGGACTAGCGGACCCACCGGGGAGCTGTTTTTT; cdr3_aa: CASSRTSGPTGELFF
clone_size: NA; d_call: NA; j_call: TRBJ2-1; v_call: TRBV11-2; cdr3_nt: TGTGTCAGCAGCCCGGCCAGGGGCTACAATGAGCAGTTCTTC; cdr3_aa: CVSSPARGYNEQFF
clone_size: NA; d_call: NA; j_call: TRBJ2-3; v_call: TRBV13; cdr3_nt: TGTGCCAGCAGCGCCGAACGGGACGCTACTAGCACAGATACGCAGTATTTT; cdr3_aa: CASSAERDATSTDTQYF
clone_size: NA; d_call: TRBD2; j_call: TRBJ2-7; v_call: TRBV11-1; cdr3_nt: TGTGCCGGCAGCTTAGGACTAGCGGGAGGATTCTACGAGCAGTACTTC; cdr3_aa: CAGSLGLAGGFYEQYF
clone_size: NA; d_call: NA; j_call: TRBJ1-5; v_call: TRBV20-1; cdr3_nt: TGCAGTGCTAGAGATGTCGCGCGGGGGAATAGCAATCAGCCCCAGCATTTT; cdr3_aa: CSARDVARGNSNQPQHF
clone_size: NA; d_call: NA; j_call: TRBJ2-3; v_call: TRBV11-2; cdr3_nt: TGTGCCAGCAGCCTGATGGGGAGCGGGCGGAATACACAGTATTTT; cdr3_aa: CASSLMGSGRNTQYF
clone_size: NA; d_call: NA; j_call: TRBJ2-1; v_call: TRBV4-1; cdr3_nt: TGCGCCAGCAGCCAGGGTAGGGGTGGGCAGTTCTTC; cdr3_aa: CASSQGRGGQFF
clone_size: many; d_call: NA; j_call: TRBJ2-7; v_call: TRBV6-5; cdr3_nt: TGTGCCAGCAGGACCGACAGAAACCAGGGATTACTACCCTACGAGCAGTACTTC; cdr3_aa: CASRTDRNQGLLPYEQYF
clone_size: NA; d_call: NA; j_call: TRBJ2-7; v_call: TRBV11-2; cdr3_nt: TGTGCCAGCAGCTTATGTACAGGGACGAACGAACAGTACTTC; cdr3_aa: CASSLCTGTNEQYF
clone_size: NA; d_call: NA; j_call: TRBJ1-2; v_call: TRBV12-3/TRBV12-4; cdr3_nt: TGTGCCTGCAGTTTACGGGGCTGGGGCTACATCTTC; cdr3_aa: CACSLRGWGYIF
clone_size: NA; d_call: TRBD2; j_call: TRBJ2-2; v_call: TRBV29-1; cdr3_nt: TGCAGCGGTGGGGAGGGCGTCGAGGAGCTGCTTTTT; cdr3_aa: CSGGEGVEELLF
clone_size: many; d_call: NA; j_call: TRBJ2-7; v_call: TRBV10-3; cdr3_nt: TGTGCCGCCTCCGGGACACAAAAGGACTACGAGCAGTACTTC; cdr3_aa: CAASGTQKDYEQYF
clone_size: NA; d_call: NA; j_call: TRBJ2-1; v_call: TRBV11-2; cdr3_nt: TGTGCCAGCAGCTCACAACGTGGGTATGAGCAGTTCTTC; cdr3_aa: CASSSQRGYEQFF
clone_size: NA; d_call: NA; j_call: TRBJ1-1; v_call: TRBV6-1; cdr3_nt: TGTTCCAGCAGTGACTGGACTGAGAGGATTAACACTGAAGCTTTCTTT; cdr3_aa: CSSSDWTERINTEAFF
clone_size: NA; d_call: TRBD1; j_call: TRBJ1-5; v_call: TRBV7-9; cdr3_nt: TGTGCCAGCAACCGACAGGGGACCCAGCCCCAGCATTTT; cdr3_aa: CASNRQGTQPQHF
clone_size: many; d_call: TRBD1; j_call: TRBJ2-2; v_call: TRBV29-1; cdr3_nt: TGCAGCGTTGCTAACGGACAGGGCATGGGAACCGGGGAGCTGTTTTTT; cdr3_aa: CSVANGQGMGTGELFF
clone_size: NA; d_call: TRBD2; j_call: TRBJ2-5; v_call: TRBV11-2; cdr3_nt: TGTGCCGGCAGCCCCAGCGGGACCCAAGAGACCCAGTACTTC; cdr3_aa: CAGSPSGTQETQYF
clone_size: NA; d_call: TRBD1; j_call: TRBJ2-3; v_call: TRBV11-3; cdr3_nt: TGTGCCAGCAGTCCCGGGACAGAGTTCACAGATACGCAGTATTTT; cdr3_aa: CASSPGTEFTDTQYF
clone_size: many; d_call: TRBD1; j_call: TRBJ2-3; v_call: TRBV12-5; cdr3_nt: TGTGCTAGTGGTTTGGTCTTAACAGGGGCCACAGATACGCAGTATTTT; cdr3_aa: CASGLVLTGATDTQYF
clone_size: once; d_call: NA; j_call: TRBJ2-3; v_call: TRBV21-1; cdr3_nt: TGTGCCAGCAGCAAAGCCTGGACTAGCGGGAGAATCCGCACAGATACGCAGTATTTT; cdr3_aa: CASSKAWTSGRIRTDTQYF
clone_size: NA; d_call: TRBD2; j_call: TRBJ2-3; v_call: TRBV5-1; cdr3_nt: TGCGCCAGCAGAGCATCTAGCGGGAGGACTGATACGCAGTATTTT; cdr3_aa: CASRASSGRTDTQYF
clone_size: medium-sized; d_call: NA; j_call: TRBJ2-5; v_call: TRBV11-2; cdr3_nt: TGTGCCAGCAGAGAACTTTCGGGATGGGGGACCCAGTACTTC; cdr3_aa: CASRELSGWGTQYF
clone_size: few; d_call: NA; j_call: TRBJ2-1; v_call: TRBV10-1; cdr3_nt: TGCGCCAGCAGTGAGGGTAATGAGCAGTTCTTC; cdr3_aa: CASSEGNEQFF
clone_size: NA; d_call: TRBD1; j_call: TRBJ1-5; v_call: TRBV2; cdr3_nt: TGTGCCAGCAGGGTGGGACAGGGTGTGAATCAGCCCCAGCATTTT; cdr3_aa: CASRVGQGVNQPQHF
clone_size: many; d_call: NA; j_call: TRBJ2-1; v_call: TRBV11-2; cdr3_nt: TGTGCCAGCAGCTTAGATCTAGGGGATGAGCAGTTCTTC; cdr3_aa: CASSLDLGDEQFF
clone_size: NA; d_call: TRBD2; j_call: TRBJ2-1; v_call: TRBV28; cdr3_nt: TGTGCCAGTAGTCACGGTACTAGCGGGAGGGCCCTCGATGAGCAGTTCTTC; cdr3_aa: CASSHGTSGRALDEQFF
clone_size: NA; d_call: TRBD1; j_call: TRBJ1-4; v_call: TRBV5-8; cdr3_nt: TGTGCCAGCAGCCCGGGGACAGTACCAACTAATGAAAAACTGTTTTTT; cdr3_aa: CASSPGTVPTNEKLFF
clone_size: NA; d_call: NA; j_call: TRBJ2-2; v_call: TRBV6-5; cdr3_nt: TGTGCCAGCTGTACGAGTGGGATTACCACCGGGGAGCTGTTTTTT; cdr3_aa: CASCTSGITTGELFF
clone_size: NA; d_call: NA; j_call: TRBJ2-1; v_call: TRBV11-2; cdr3_nt: TGTGCCAGCAGCTTAAAGAGGGGGAGTATGAGTGAGCAGTTCTTC; cdr3_aa: CASSLKRGSMSEQFF
clone_size: NA; d_call: TRBD2; j_call: TRBJ2-1; v_call: TRBV11-2; cdr3_nt: TGTGCTAGCAGCTTAGTTGCAGCCTCGGGAGGCGGGTATGAGCAGTTCTTC; cdr3_aa: CASSLVAASGGGYEQFF
clone_size: NA; d_call: NA; j_call: TRBJ2-1; v_call: TRBV24-1; cdr3_nt: TGTGCCACCAGCCTAGACAGTTTACATGAGCAGTTCTTC; cdr3_aa: CATSLDSLHEQFF
clone_size: many; d_call: NA; j_call: TRBJ2-2; v_call: TRBV29-1; cdr3_nt: TGCAGCGTTGAGGGGACCGCGGTGAACACCGGGGAGCTGTTTTTT; cdr3_aa: CSVEGTAVNTGELFF